This T cell receptor (beta chain) appears in the sequencing data of a study of OX40 agonist ivuxolimab in advanced cancers. The germline V gene encodes CDR1 SGHDT and CDR2 YYEEEE. Trimming pared 3 bases from V and 5 bases from J, leaving 9 bases between. This CDR3 is built from 12 residues. Assay: immunoSEQ multiplex PCR; the TCRdb copy retains only in-frame clones and omits some. This sample yields 100,000 to 150,000 clones, of which roughly 91% are seen a single time; roughly 0.94% belongs to the top ten. This clonotype originated in an adult with an advanced solid tumor such as melanoma, head and neck, liver or kidney cancer. The sequences come from CD4+ or CD8+ T cells sorted from blood, collected in a trial of the OX40 agonist ivuxolimab. V and J are TRBV5-6 and TRBJ2-7, with unresolved D. CDR3 residues: CASSSAGNEQYF. CDR3 in DNA: TGTGCCAGCAGCTCGGCAGGAAACGAGCAGTACTTC.